This T cell receptor (beta chain) was captured in a study of T cell clonality in common variable immunodeficiency (dated by TCRdb to between 2014 and 2017). Most CVID patients and most healthy controls were of Caucasian heritage. From each donor, roughly 4.5 to 9 ml of heparinized peripheral whole blood was collected. Genomic DNA from adults with common variable immune deficiency (CVID) and from healthy adult controls was used to sequence TCRbeta CDR3 repertoires. A total of about 22 healthy adult volunteers (about twelve female and 10 or so male; age range roughly 20 to 75 years, mean age approximately 34) were included in the control group. Diluted blood was subjected to density centrifugation over Hypaque 1077 or Ficoll-Paque for isolation of peripheral blood mononuclear cells. Genomic DNA was obtained from unsorted mononuclear cells using either Qiagen column purification or a centrifugation-based method.

The paper's findings and limits, for the study overall: Despite equal DNA input, controls averaged approximately 77,000 unique sequences per sample versus about 31,547 in CVID samples. According to the authors, finding the cause of the higher clonality in CVID would require sequencing the repertoires of T cell subpopulations. Increased TCRbeta clonality was found in CVID subjects compared with healthy controls (t-test p = 0.018), with the increase being most characteristic of about a third of subjects. Healthy controls shared more TCRbeta clones with each other than CVID subjects shared among themselves (p < 0.0001). Correlations of repertoire features with clinical complications were constrained by heterogeneity among patients within the CVID cohort. CVID TCRbeta sequences were reported to have fewer deletions and N-nucleotide insertions and to lack highly modified clones with 13 or more V deletions.

CVID samples and control samples contributed equivalent amounts of genomic DNA as sequencing input. For every sample, a 60 bp segment covering the rearranged TCRbeta CDR3 region was amplified and then sequenced. The immunoSEQ assay, a bias-corrected multiplex PCR combined with high-throughput sequencing, was used to amplify TCRbeta. In the paper's pipeline: Each unique nucleotide sequence was treated as a clone and annotated with V, D and J genes, copy number and frequency. Sequences were labeled productive if in frame, and non-productive if out of frame or containing stop codons. As previously described, Shannon's entropy was used to calculate clonality. The predicted amino acid sequences of productive clones were used to derive the mean CDR3 Kyte-Doolittle hydropathy. Hierarchical clustering of scaled V gene usage was performed with the R hclust function using Manhattan distance and complete linkage. Clone sharing by CDR3 amino acid sequence was assessed by resampling 12 repertoires per group over 100 rounds. Repertoires were searched for roughly 70 published EBV-specific and nearly 250 published CMV-specific TCRbeta sequences. Two CVID samples yielding fewer than 10,000 sequences were excluded from analysis, leaving approximately 42 CVID repertoires. TCRdb provides this immuneACCESS table in a form limited to in-frame rearrangements. Some clones are lacking; in checked studies, under half of them reflect an unresolved V gene, and why the rest are absent is not known. V, J and clone size derive from that table, while D and trimming were established from the DNA sequence. The table shows tens of thousands of clones here, with no singletons. Approximately 13% of the sample rests with the top ten.

This clone was detected ten times or more. Its antigen has not been determined. Read coverage stops 3 residues before the CDR3 terminus; the germline J gene supplies the remainder. Sequences PRHDT (CDR1) and FYEKMQ (CDR2) are obtained from the germline V gene (reference sequence). Trimming takes 3 bases off V and 3 bases off J; junction bases not matched to a gene: 8. Including cysteine and phenylalanine, the CDR3 has 15 amino acids. Only the CDR3 bases that were read are kept: 36 of them, in frame from base 1. Sequenced: peripheral blood mononuclear cells. The chain employs TRBV13 and TRBJ2-7, and 7 bases in between align with TRBD1. This clonotype was obtained from a person aged 18 to 75 in good health. The DNA read from the CDR3 is TGTGCCAGCAGCTTTTCACAGGGGTCGGGCTACGAG. This yields the protein CASSFSQGSGYE. The full CDR3 reads CASSFSQGSGYEQYF.